One sample yielded the 21 T cell receptor beta chains listed below, sequenced in a study of CD4 T cells in relation to SARS-CoV-2 and coronaviruses. These receptors' targets are unknown. CD4+ T cells from unexposed donors were obtained before the COVID-19 pandemic (2011-2018). After approximately 10 days of culture, CD4+ T cells were isolated. Profiling relied on immunoSEQ multiplex PCR, and the TCRdb table lists in-frame clones only, not all of them. The table shows more than 15,000 clones, with roughly 80% occurring only once. Material for sequencing was CD4+ T cells from PBMCs, cultured in vitro. These receptors were collected from a human donor in good health.

The CDR3 sequence: CASSSSGQGDYTEAFF. CDR3 DNA sequence: TGCGCCAGCAGCTCCTCCGGACAGGGGGACTACACTGAAGCTTTCTTT. The V gene is TRBV5-1, the J gene TRBJ1-1; 10 bases align to TRBD1. CDR3 length equals 16 residues. After removal of 3 bases from V and 3 bases from J, the junction contained 8 bases not matched to a gene. Looked up from germline, CDR1 is SGHRS and CDR2 is YFSETQ.

The gene calls are TRBV19 and TRBJ1-5; TRBD1 aligns across 7 bases. V trimming: 3 bases; J trimming: 6 bases; junction bases outside the gene matches: 20. The CDR3 extends over 19 amino acids. The V gene's germline CDR1 is LNHDA and CDR2 SQIVND (reference sequence). The CDR3 nucleotides read TGTGCCAGTAGTATTGGGTCCCCAGGCGTGGGACAGCGAGGTCAGCCCCAGCATTTT. It translates to CASSIGSPGVGQRGQPQHF.

The chain links TRBV7-3 to TRBJ2-6; no clear D gene. This CDR3 is 15 amino acids long. Germline V gene sequence: CDR1 SGHTA, CDR2 FQGTGA. The ends were cut back, 5 bases at V and 0 bases at J, with 8 bases in the middle. CDR3 loop: CASSPDLSGANVLTF. Written as DNA, the CDR3 is TGTGCCAGCAGCCCCGACCTCTCTGGGGCCAACGTCCTGACTTTC.

The chain links TRBV2 to TRBJ1-2, with a possible D match to TRBD1 (5 bases). Trimming pared 6 bases from V and 8 bases from J, leaving 19 bases between. The germline V gene encodes CDR1 SNHLY and CDR2 FYNNEI. This CDR3 has 14 amino acids. CDR3 loop: CASSRKGFGEGYTF. Written as DNA, the CDR3 is TGTGCCAGCAGCCGAAAGGGGTTCGGCGAAGGCTACACCTTC.

V gene TRBV10-2 combines with J gene TRBJ2-3, with TRBD1 as a possible D gene (5 bases). V was trimmed by 3 bases and J by 0 bases, leaving 10 bases between them. Germline V lookup: CDR1 WSHSY, CDR2 SAAADI. The CDR3 consists of 15 residues. The CDR3 loop reads CASSDSGASTDTQYF. CDR3 sequence (DNA): TGCGCCAGCAGTGATAGTGGGGCAAGCACAGATACGCAGTATTTT.

This clone appeared a single time. CDR3 in amino acids: CASRSSGYTEAFF. The CDR3 nucleotides are TGTGCCAGCAGGTCATCCGGATACACTGAAGCTTTCTTT. The chain joins TRBV14 to TRBJ1-1; D gene uncertain. Trimming took 6 bases from V and 3 from J, leaving 11 bases between them. Germline lookup yields CDR1 SGHDN and CDR2 FVKESK. The CDR3 length is 13 residues.

The chain links TRBV7-8 to TRBJ2-7; D is possibly TRBD2 (6 bases). Germline loops: CDR1 SGHVS, CDR2 FQNEAQ. The CDR3 is 15 amino acids. The germline V and J ends were trimmed by 5 bases and 0 bases, with 14 bases remaining between them. CDR3 sequence reads: CASSAAPGSSYEQYF. CDR3 in DNA: TGTGCCAGCAGCGCAGCCCCCGGGAGCTCCTACGAGCAGTACTTC. The full variable domain, its missing parts supplied by reference TRBV7-8 and TRBJ2-7, is GAGVSQSPRYKVAKRGQDVALRCDPISGHVSLFWYQQALGQGPEFLTYFQNEAQLDKSGLPSDRFFAERPEGSVSTLKIQRTQQEDSAVYLCASSAAPGSSYEQYFGPGTRLTVT.

This sequence joins TRBV28 and TRBJ2-1; TRBD2 aligns across 8 bases. Germline V gives CDR1 MDHEN, CDR2 SYDVKM. V gave up 6 bases and J gave up 6 bases; unmatched junction bases: 16. The CDR3 runs 17 residues. This chain's CDR3 is CASSKLPGTSGANEQFF. The CDR3 DNA reads as TGTGCCAGCAGCAAACTCCCCGGGACTAGTGGAGCCAATGAGCAGTTCTTC.

This clone was recorded a few times. The chain uses TRBV5-5 and TRBJ2-1; no definite D call. Looked up from germline, CDR1 is SGHKS and CDR2 is YYEKEE (reference sequence). CDR3 length: 13 amino acids. Trimming pared 0 bases from V and 8 bases from J, leaving 9 bases between. Here the CDR3 reads CASSLVRGDEQFF. The DNA for the CDR3 is TGTGCCAGCAGCTTGGTTCGTGGGGATGAGCAGTTCTTC.

This chain connects TRBV9 to TRBJ1-6; 9 nucleotides match TRBD1. The CDR3 length is 16 residues. The V and J ends lost 0 bases and 7 bases, in that order; junction bases with no gene match: 5. CDR1 and CDR2 (germline): SGDLS, YYNGEE. The CDR3 is CASSVGATGGNSPLHF. The CDR3 DNA follows: TGTGCCAGCAGCGTAGGGGCGACAGGGGGAAATTCACCCCTCCACTTT.

This chain connects TRBV27 to TRBJ2-7, with 9 bases fitting TRBD2. CDR1 is MNHEY, CDR2 SMNVEV, per germline (reference sequence). This CDR3 comprises 15 residues. Trimming removed 5 bases from V and 1 base from J; junction bases left unmatched: 6. CDR3 bases: TGTGCCAGCAGTCGACTAGCGGAGGGGTCCTACGAGCAGTACTTC. This translates into CASSRLAEGSYEQYF.

This chain uses TRBV14 with TRBJ1-1; D call uncertain. The V end was cut by 2 bases, the J end by 5 bases, with 6 bases between. This CDR3 region has 12 residues. From germline, CDR1 is SGHDN and CDR2 FVKESK. The CDR3 DNA is TGTGCCAGCAGCCAAAGTCTTACTGAAGCTTTCTTT. Translated: CASSQSLTEAFF.

The rearrangement uses TRBV5-1 and TRBJ2-5, with a weak D call TRBD1 (7 bases). The V gene's germline CDR1 is SGHRS and CDR2 YFSETQ. CDR3 length equals 15 residues. V was clipped by 4 bases and J by 0 bases, with 13 bases between them. DNA of the CDR3: TGCGCCAGCAGCGCGGGACAGACGTACCAAGAGACCCAGTACTTC. It yields the protein CASSAGQTYQETQYF. The full variable domain, in which reference TRBV5-1 and TRBJ2-5 provide the parts outside the CDR3, is KAGVTQTPRYLIKTRGQQVTLSCSPISGHRSVSWYQQTPGQGLQFLFEYFSETQRNKGNFPGRFSGRQFSNSRSEMNVSTLELGDSALYLCASSAGQTYQETQYFGPGTRLLVL.

The count of this clone is one. The chain is built from TRBV13 and TRBJ2-1, with D tentatively TRBD1 or TRBD2 (5 bases each). The germline CDR1 and CDR2 sequences are PRHDT and FYEKMQ (reference sequence). The V and J ends lost 1 base and 7 bases respectively, with 20 bases between them. This CDR3 comprises 17 residues. CDR3 nucleotides: TGTGCCAGCAGCTTAGCATACGAACGGGGCTATAGGAATGAGCAGTTCTTC. As protein: CASSLAYERGYRNEQFF.

The chain has TRBV18 and TRBJ2-7, with no clear D. CDR1 and CDR2 (germline): KGHSH, LQKENI. The CDR3 sequence is 13 residues long. V shed 0 bases and J shed 4 bases, with 7 bases lying between them. CDR3 DNA sequence: TGTGCCAGCTCACCACCTGCCCCGTACGAGCAGTACTTC. Protein sequence: CASSPPAPYEQYF. The full variable domain, with the rest looked up from reference TRBV18 and TRBJ2-7, is NAGVMQNPRHLVRRRGQEARLRCSPMKGHSHVYWYRQLPEEGLKFMVYLQKENIIDESGMPKERFSAEFPKEGPSILRIQQVVRGDSAAYFCASSPPAPYEQYFGPGTRLTVT.

The V call is TRBV5-8, the J call TRBJ1-5; TRBD1 is a possible D gene (5 bases). V was pared by 2 bases and J by 9 bases, with 18 bases between. The germline V gene has CDR1 SGHTS and CDR2 YDEGEE. The CDR3 is 15 amino acids. The CDR3 reads CASSLLSGSARPQHF. Here the CDR3 DNA reads TGTGCCAGCAGCTTATTGTCAGGGTCCGCTCGGCCCCAGCATTTT.

The count of this clone is one. V and J are TRBV30 and TRBJ2-7; no definite D call. This CDR3 is built from 14 residues. V lost 3 bases and J lost 5, with 17 bases in between. Germline V gene sequence: CDR1 GTSNPN, CDR2 SVGIG (reference sequence). The CDR3 nucleotides are TGTGCCTGGAGAGACCGGAAGACTTCTAACGAGCAGTACTTC. This encodes CAWRDRKTSNEQYF.

The chain couples TRBV2 to TRBJ2-1; D perhaps matches TRBD2 (5 bases). Looked up from germline, CDR1 is SNHLY and CDR2 is FYNNEI. Trimming pared 6 bases from V and 0 bases from J, leaving 12 bases between. The CDR3 has 15 amino acids. The CDR3 sequence: CASSISRGSYNEQFF. DNA of the CDR3: TGTGCCAGCAGCATCTCTCGGGGCTCCTACAATGAGCAGTTCTTC.

The chain uses TRBV7-9 and TRBJ2-5, with D perhaps matching TRBD2 (5 bases). The CDR3 has 16 residues. Trimming took 3 bases from V and 1 from J, leaving 15 bases between them. Germline V gene sequence: CDR1 SEHNR, CDR2 FQNEAQ (reference sequence). DNA for the CDR3: TGTGCCAGCAGCTTCGGGCCCGCGGGCCTCCAAGAGACCCAGTACTTC. Translated, it gives CASSFGPAGLQETQYF.

The chain joins TRBV15 to TRBJ2-7, with TRBD2 matching over 11 bases. V trimming: 3 bases; J trimming: 2 bases; junction bases outside the gene matches: 3. The CDR3 has 15 residues. Per the germline V gene, CDR1 is LNHNV and CDR2 is YYDKDF (reference sequence). Here the CDR3 reads CATSSLAGGTYEQYF. CDR3 bases: TGTGCCACCAGCAGTCTAGCGGGAGGAACCTACGAGCAGTACTTC.

The J gene is TRBJ2-3, the V gene TRBV5-8; D gene uncertain. V shed 0 bases and J shed 5 bases, with 4 bases lying between them. The CDR3 spans 12 residues. Germline CDR1 SGHTS, CDR2 YDEGEE. As DNA, the CDR3 is TGTGCCAGCAGCTTGGGCCAAGATACGCAGTATTTT. It encodes CASSLGQDTQYF.